The 15 T cell receptor beta chains below all came from one sample that was sequenced in a study of cytomegalovirus exposure and HLA in healthy donors. 60 Vbeta and 13 Jbeta primers were used in PCR. Repertoires were generated with immunoSEQ multiplex PCR, while TCRdb's copy carries only in-frame clones and drops some. Of about 160,000 clones in the sample, 80% to 85% were seen once. Material for sequencing was PBMCs. The source is a boy younger than 10 in good health and CMV-seronegative.

The chain combines TRBV4-2 with TRBJ2-1; 7 bases match TRBD2. The CDR3 is made up of 15 amino acids. Germline loops: CDR1 LGHNA, CDR2 YNFKEQ. V gave up 1 base and J gave up 6 bases; unmatched junction bases: 6. DNA of the CDR3: TGTGCCAGCAGCCAAGTGGGCGGGAGCAGCAATGAGCAGTTCTTC. It specifies CASSQVGGSSNEQFF.

This clone appeared a single time. The chain has TRBV5-6 and TRBJ1-3, with 7 bases aligning to TRBD1. CDR1 and CDR2 (germline): SGHDT, YYEEEE. The V and J ends lost 5 bases and 3 bases, in that order; junction bases with no gene match: 5. The CDR3 consists of 14 residues. The CDR3 loop reads CASRQQGIGNTIYF. The CDR3 DNA is TGTGCCAGCAGACAACAGGGGATTGGAAACACCATATATTTT.

The chain is built from TRBV5-5 and TRBJ2-7, with 10 bases matching TRBD1. V dropped 4 bases and J dropped 1; count of bases not matched to a gene: 2. Germline V gene lookup returns CDR1 SGHKS and CDR2 YYEKEE (reference sequence). This CDR3 contains 14 residues. CDR3 nucleotides: TGTGCCAGCAGCGCGGGACAGGGGTCCTACGAGCAGTACTTC. Amino acid sequence: CASSAGQGSYEQYF.

This sequence joins TRBV4-3 and TRBJ2-2; D not resolved. The germline V gene has CDR1 LGHNA and CDR2 YSLEER. This CDR3 contains 16 residues. Trimming removed 0 bases from V and 4 bases from J, with 12 bases in between. CDR3 bases: TGCGCCAGCAGCCAAGACCTTGATGGCCGCACCGGGGAGCTGTTTTTT. Translating it yields CASSQDLDGRTGELFF.

The chain is built from TRBV5-1 and TRBJ2-5; D may be TRBD1 (6 bases). Germline V lookup: CDR1 SGHRS, CDR2 YFSETQ. V dropped 7 bases and J dropped 1 base, with 14 bases sitting between them. CDR3 length: 14 amino acids. CDR3 loop: CASQQGVPQETQYF. For the CDR3, the DNA is TGCGCCAGCCAACAGGGTGTCCCCCAAGAGACCCAGTACTTC.

This rearrangement joins TRBV5-5 to TRBJ1-2; TRBD1 is a possible D gene (6 bases). Germline V gene data show CDR1 as SGHKS and CDR2 as YYEKEE (reference sequence). The ends were cut back, 3 bases at V and 2 bases at J, with 11 bases in the middle. The CDR3 length is 14 residues. CDR3 sequence reads: CASSSPDRNYGYTF. The CDR3 DNA reads as TGTGCCAGCAGCTCGCCCGACAGGAACTATGGCTACACCTTC.

The chain couples TRBV6-6 to TRBJ2-1, with a possible D match to TRBD1 (6 bases). Trimming stripped 9 bases from V and 7 bases from J, with 19 bases between. This CDR3 contains 14 residues. Germline CDR1 reads MNHNY; CDR2 reads SVGAGI (reference sequence). The CDR3 DNA follows: TGTGCCAGTAAGGGGGATCAGCGTCGGAATGAGCAGTTCTTC. Translated, it gives CASKGDQRRNEQFF.

This chain connects TRBV27 to TRBJ2-1, with 14 bases aligning to TRBD2. V gave up 7 bases and J gave up 4 bases; unmatched junction bases: 9. The V gene's germline CDR1 is MNHEY and CDR2 SMNVEV (reference sequence). The CDR3 length is 17 residues. In nucleotides, the CDR3 is TGTGCCAGCACCCAGACTAGCGGGAGGGCCGGGTACAATGAGCAGTTCTTC. This codes for CASTQTSGRAGYNEQFF.

The chain combines TRBV2 with TRBJ2-5; TRBD2 aligns across 7 bases. The ends lost 8 bases at V and 7 bases at J; junction bases unmatched: 4. The V gene's germline CDR1 is SNHLY and CDR2 FYNNEI. The CDR3 extends over 11 amino acids. The CDR3 loop is CASEGRGTQYF. The CDR3 nucleotides read TGTGCCAGCGAAGGGAGGGGGACCCAGTACTTC.

V and J are TRBV5-6 and TRBJ1-4, with D unclear. The CDR3 sequence is 13 residues long. Germline V gene lookup returns CDR1 SGHDT and CDR2 YYEEEE. In nucleotides, the CDR3 is TGTGCTACAAAGGCCGGGAGTAATGAAAAACTGTTTTTT. Residues: CATKAGSNEKLFF.

The sample holds one count of this clone. This chain uses TRBV7-3 with TRBJ1-1; D is perhaps TRBD1 (5 bases). Looked up from germline, CDR1 is SGHTA and CDR2 is FQGTGA. The CDR3 has 13 residues. The V gene lost 5 bases and the J gene lost 1 base, with 8 bases spanning the gap. The CDR3 DNA reads as TGTGCCAGCAGCCTTACAGGGAACACTGAAGCTTTCTTT. It translates to CASSLTGNTEAFF.

The chain employs TRBV7-8 and TRBJ2-5; 8 bases align to TRBD2. From germline, CDR1 is SGHVS and CDR2 FQNEAQ. V trimming: 3 bases; J trimming: 0 bases; junction bases outside the gene matches: 3. The CDR3 contains 15 residues. The CDR3, as DNA: TGTGCCAGCAGCTTTGTAGCGGGGAACCAAGAGACCCAGTACTTC. Translation gives CASSFVAGNQETQYF.

The V and J genes are TRBV5-1 and TRBJ2-7; D possibly corresponds to TRBD1 (6 bases). The CDR3 length is 14 residues. Trimming shortened V by 0 bases and J by 4 bases, and 11 bases separated the two germline ends. The germline V gene encodes CDR1 SGHRS and CDR2 YFSETQ. DNA for the CDR3: TGCGCCAGCAGCTTGGCACAGGGTGGGTACGAGCAGTACTTC. This encodes CASSLAQGGYEQYF.

This clone was observed once. The V gene is TRBV7-2, the J gene TRBJ2-1, with D unclear. This CDR3 has 13 residues. Germline CDR1 reads SGHTA; CDR2 reads FQGNSA. Trimming removed 7 bases from V and 5 bases from J, with 12 bases in between. The CDR3 is CASTPPSNNEQFF. The CDR3 DNA follows: TGTGCCAGCACCCCCCCCTCTAACAATGAGCAGTTCTTC.

The J gene is TRBJ2-7, the V gene TRBV12-5; D is perhaps TRBD1 (6 bases). The ends were cut back, 6 bases at V and 5 bases at J, with 14 bases in the middle. The CDR3 consists of 13 residues. Germline V gene lookup returns CDR1 LGHNT and CDR2 FRNRAP. The CDR3 region is CASGPGVTNEQYF. The CDR3 DNA reads TGTGCTAGTGGGCCAGGGGTGACGAACGAGCAGTACTTC.